Listed below are T cell receptor beta chains from one sample, sequenced in a study of T-cell reconstitution after alpha-beta-depleted transplantation in children. A single record per CDR3 protein comes from TCRdb applying MiXCR to the PCR reads. The repertoire consists of more than 550,000 distinct CDR3 sequences, with about 10% occurring once and the leading ten covering less than 5%. The sample was PBMCs from the stem cell graft donor, taken from the stem cell graft. These receptors originate from a human donor who donated a stem cell graft to a child with acute myeloid leukemia. CDR3s include the opening cysteine and the closing phenylalanine or tryptophan. A D gene is named only where the DNA matches it firmly. Clone size is stated in some rows and not others, as once, few, many or a class when expanded.

cdr3_nt | cdr3_aa | d_call | j_call | v_call | clone_size
TGTGCCATATCTAACGGACTGGGCACAGATACGCAGTATTTT | CAISNGLGTDTQYF | . | TRBJ2-3 | TRBV10-3 | many
TGTGCCAGCACCCCTACCCAGAGAGCTGGAAACACCATATATTTT | CASTPTQRAGNTIYF | . | TRBJ1-3 | TRBV11-2 | few
TGTGCCAGCAGCTTAGGGTCGTATGCGGGCAATCAGCCCCAGCATTTT | CASSLGSYAGNQPQHF | . | TRBJ1-5 | TRBV7-9 | many
TGTGCCAGCTTTAGGAGCACTGAAGCTTTCTTT | CASFRSTEAFF | . | TRBJ1-1 | TRBV6-1 | .
TGCAGTGCTAGTTACGACCGGGACAGGGGGAACGAGCAGTACTTC | CSASYDRDRGNEQYF | TRBD1 | TRBJ2-7 | TRBV20-1 | many
TGTGCCAGCAGTGACTGGAGGGGGCCTACTGAAGCTTTCTTT | CASSDWRGPTEAFF | TRBD1 | TRBJ1-1 | TRBV25-1 | .
TGTGCCAGCAATATAGCGGGAGCGGCAGATACGCAGTATTTT | CASNIAGAADTQYF | TRBD2 | TRBJ2-3 | TRBV28 | many
TGCAGCGTTGAAAGGTGGGGGCCGAAGGCTAACTACGAGCAGTACTTC | CSVERWGPKANYEQYF | . | TRBJ2-7 | TRBV29-1 | .
TGTGCCAGCAGTTCCGGACAGTCTAATTCACCCCTCCACTTT | CASSSGQSNSPLHF | . | TRBJ1-6 | TRBV3-1 | few
TGTGCCAGCAGCCGCGGGAGGACCCTTTACGAGCAGTACTTC | CASSRGRTLYEQYF | TRBD2 | TRBJ2-7 | TRBV3-1 | few
TGCGCCAGCAGCCTCACAGGGGGCGGGGATGTTGAAGCTTTCTTT | CASSLTGGGDVEAFF | TRBD1 | TRBJ1-1 | TRBV4-1 | few
TGTGCCAGCACTTCTCCCGGACCGCCTAACACCGGGGAGCTGTTTTTT | CASTSPGPPNTGELFF | . | TRBJ2-2 | TRBV6-5 | .
TGTGCCAGCAGCTTAGTAGTGCGGACTAGCGGGTTCGCCTACGAGCAGTACTTC | CASSLVVRTSGFAYEQYF | TRBD2 | TRBJ2-7 | TRBV11-2 | once